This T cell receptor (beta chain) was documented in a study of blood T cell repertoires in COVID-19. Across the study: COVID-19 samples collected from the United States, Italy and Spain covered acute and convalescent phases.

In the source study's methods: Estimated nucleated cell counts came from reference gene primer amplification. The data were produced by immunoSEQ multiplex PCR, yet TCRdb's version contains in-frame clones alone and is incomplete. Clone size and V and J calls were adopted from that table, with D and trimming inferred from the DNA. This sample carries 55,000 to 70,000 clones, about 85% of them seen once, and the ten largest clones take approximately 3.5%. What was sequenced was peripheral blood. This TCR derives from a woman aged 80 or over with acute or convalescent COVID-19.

CDR3 residues: CASSSYSSRSPLHF. The CDR3 coding sequence is TGTGCCAGCAGCTCTTACAGTTCTCGTTCACCCCTCCACTTT. This chain connects TRBV5-6 to TRBJ1-6; unclear D gene. Germline V CDR1 and CDR2: SGHDT, YYEEEE. V was pared by 3 bases and J by 9 bases, with 13 bases between. This CDR3 has 14 amino acids. The entire variable domain, with the rest obtained from reference TRBV5-6 and TRBJ1-6, is as follows: DAGVTQSPTHLIKTRGQQVTLRCSPKSGHDTVSWYQQALGQGPQFIFQYYEEEERQRGNFPDRFSGHQFPNYSSELNVNALLLGDSALYLCASSSYSSRSPLHFGNGTRLTVT.